The TCR beta chain described here comes from a study of OX40 agonist ivuxolimab in advanced cancers. In germline, CDR1 is SGHNT, CDR2 YENEEA. The V gene end was trimmed by 4 bases and the J gene end by 1 base; junction bases not matched to a gene: 2. CDR3 length: 16 amino acids. Study results and caveats: Patients with a partial response at 0.1-3.0 mg/kg had among the lowest clonal expansion. At doses 0.1 to 3.0 mg/kg, CD4+ and CD8+ clones expanded.

The table came from immunoSEQ multiplex PCR; TCRdb's copy has only in-frame clones and leaves some out. The data hold 30,000 to 40,000 clones, with roughly 82% observed a single time. On this clone itself: Its antigen is currently unknown.

The material sequenced was CD4+ or CD8+ T cells sorted from blood, taken in a trial of the OX40 agonist ivuxolimab. The sequence was collected from an adult with an advanced solid tumor such as melanoma, head and neck, liver or kidney cancer. The gene calls are TRBV11-3 and TRBJ2-2; TRBD2 matches at 11 bases. CDR3 amino acids: CASSYGLAGNTGELFF. CDR3 in DNA: TGTGCCAGCAGCTACGGACTAGCGGGGAACACCGGGGAGCTGTTTTTT.